One sample yielded the 25 T cell receptor beta chains listed below, sequenced in a study of blood T cell repertoires in COVID-19. Sequenced by immunoSEQ multiplex PCR; TCRdb stores in-frame clones only, minus some. The sample includes approximately 250,000 clones, around nine tenths of them seen just once. Sequencing used peripheral blood. Receptors originate from a man aged 40-55 years with active or convalescent COVID-19.

CDR3 sequence: CASSQNPNSYEQYF. In nucleotides, the CDR3 is TGTGCCAGCAGCCAAAATCCTAATTCCTACGAGCAGTACTTC. The chain is built from TRBV3-1 (or the pseudogene TRBV3-2) and TRBJ2-7; no firm D call. CDR3 length: 14 residues. Germline loops: CDR1 LGHDT, CDR2 YNNKEL (reference sequence). Trimming stripped 2 bases from V and 1 base from J, with 9 bases between.

The gene calls are TRBV6-6 and TRBJ1-4, with a weak D call TRBD1 (6 bases). The CDR3 has 15 amino acids. V was cut by 7 bases and J by 4 bases, with 16 bases left in between. Looked up from germline, CDR1 is MNHNY and CDR2 is SVGAGI (reference sequence). CDR3 sequence (DNA): TGTGCCAGCATATCACAGGGCCTGGGTAATGAAAAACTGTTTTTT. Translating it yields CASISQGLGNEKLFF.

This clone has a single count. The CDR3 spells CASSAGTGKDSPLHF. In DNA form, the CDR3 reads TGCGCCAGCAGCGCCGGGACAGGGAAGGATTCACCCCTCCACTTT. This rearrangement joins TRBV5-1 to TRBJ1-6; 9 bases map to TRBD1. Germline values: CDR1 SGHRS, CDR2 YFSETQ. Trimming took 4 bases from V and 8 from J; bases not matched to a gene: 7. This CDR3 is 15 amino acids long.

The chain combines TRBV19 with TRBJ2-2, with D unresolved. The CDR3 is 14 amino acids. The V end was cut by 4 bases, the J end by 1 base, with 7 bases between. CDR1 and CDR2 from the germline V gene are LNHDA and SQIVND (reference sequence). The DNA for the CDR3 is TGTGCCAGTAGTACCTATGGGAACACCGGGGAGCTGTTTTTT. It is translated as CASSTYGNTGELFF.

The chain has TRBV5-1 and TRBJ2-1; D is undetermined. CDR1 is SGHRS, CDR2 YFSETQ, per germline. Deletions cut 1 base from V and 5 bases from J, with 10 bases between. The CDR3 has 14 residues. CDR3 in DNA: TGCGCCAGCAGCTTGTCTCCAGCGAACAATGAGCAGTTCTTC. This encodes CASSLSPANNEQFF.

The rearrangement joins TRBV4-1 to TRBJ2-1; 8 nucleotides match TRBD2. V shed 0 bases and J 7 bases; nucleotides not matched to a gene: 5. CDR3 length equals 15 residues. CDR1 MGHRA and CDR2 YSYEKL come from the germline V gene. The CDR3 reads CASSQDGTRGNEQFF. CDR3 coding DNA: TGCGCCAGCAGCCAAGATGGGACTAGAGGTAATGAGCAGTTCTTC.

The rearrangement joins TRBV27 to TRBJ2-6; D not resolved. The CDR3 extends over 15 amino acids. V dropped 6 bases and J dropped 0 bases, with 9 bases sitting between them. CDR1 MNHEY and CDR2 SMNVEV come from the germline V gene (reference sequence). The CDR3 sequence is CASSAEDSGANVLTF. Here the CDR3 DNA reads TGTGCCAGCAGCGCAGAGGACTCTGGGGCCAACGTCCTGACTTTC.

The chain has TRBV7-9 and TRBJ1-1; weak D call: TRBD1 (5 bases). Germline-derived CDR1 and CDR2 are SEHNR and FQNEAQ (reference sequence). V shed 3 bases and J shed 8 bases, with 13 bases lying between them. This CDR3 comprises 13 residues. The CDR3 loop reads CASSLKDTTEAFF. CDR3 DNA: TGTGCCAGCAGCTTGAAGGACACAACGGAAGCTTTCTTT.

The chain uses TRBV24-1 and TRBJ2-1, with D unclear. The germline gives CDR1 KGHDR, CDR2 SFDVKD. The CDR3 consists of 13 residues. Trimming stripped 4 bases from V and 7 bases from J, with 10 bases between. In DNA form, the CDR3 reads TGTGCCACCAGTGACTTAGACAAAAATGAGCAGTTCTTC. The encoded protein is CATSDLDKNEQFF.

V and J are TRBV7-9 and TRBJ2-7, with D perhaps matching TRBD2 (6 bases). Trimming left V 3 bases short and J 2 bases short, with 11 bases between. Per the germline V gene, CDR1 is SEHNR and CDR2 is FQNEAQ (reference sequence). This CDR3 contains 14 residues. CDR3 protein: CASSLEGRAYEQYF. CDR3 nucleotide sequence: TGTGCCAGCAGCTTGGAGGGACGGGCCTACGAGCAGTACTTC.

The chain couples TRBV7-9 to TRBJ1-2; TRBD1 aligns across 7 bases. CDR3 length: 13 residues. The V and J ends lost 3 bases and 8 bases, in that order; junction bases with no gene match: 6. Germline assignment: CDR1 SEHNR and CDR2 FQNEAQ (reference sequence). The CDR3 protein is CASSLAQGQGYTF. CDR3 in DNA: TGTGCCAGCAGCTTGGCACAGGGGCAGGGCTACACCTTC.

The V and J genes are TRBV12-5 and TRBJ2-5; 9 nucleotides line up with TRBD1. The CDR3 is made up of 15 amino acids. V lost 6 bases and J lost 7; bases outside the gene matches: 12. CDR1 and CDR2 from the germline V gene are LGHNT and FRNRAP. Here the CDR3 DNA reads TGTGCTAGTGGACCCGAACAGGGGGCGCCGGGGACCCAGTACTTC. Its protein is CASGPEQGAPGTQYF.

The chain recombines TRBV14 with TRBJ1-6; weak D call: TRBD1 (5 bases). This CDR3 is built from 13 residues. V was clipped by 4 bases and J by 10 bases, with 11 bases between them. CDR1 is SGHDN and CDR2 is FVKESK in the germline V gene. CDR3 residues: CASSLDKNSPLHF. CDR3 nucleotides: TGTGCCAGCAGCCTGGACAAGAACTCACCCCTCCACTTT.

The chain combines TRBV6-1 with TRBJ1-5; tentative D call: TRBD1 (5 bases). The CDR3 has 16 residues. V lost 0 bases and J 3 bases, leaving 12 bases between the germline ends. Germline values: CDR1 MNHNS, CDR2 SASEGT. The CDR3 DNA is TGTGCCAGCAGTGAAGCGCAGCAGGGCTACAATCAGCCCCAGCATTTT. It translates to CASSEAQQGYNQPQHF.

The genes are TRBV11-2 and TRBJ1-2; the match to TRBD1 covers 10 bases. J gave up 6 bases and V 4 bases, and 8 bases lay outside the gene matches. This CDR3 has 15 amino acids. CDR1 SGHAT and CDR2 FQNNGV come from the germline V gene. The CDR3 sequence is CASSSIRDRGNGYTF. CDR3 in DNA: TGTGCCAGCAGCTCGATACGGGACAGGGGAAATGGCTACACCTTC.

The genes are TRBV11-3 and TRBJ2-1, with D possibly TRBD1 on 6 matching bases. Germline V gives CDR1 SGHNT, CDR2 YENEEA. V lost 5 bases and J lost 7, with 15 bases in between. The CDR3 runs 14 residues. The CDR3 sequence: CASSPQGLDNEQFF. As DNA, the CDR3 is TGTGCCAGCAGCCCCCAGGGGCTTGATAATGAGCAGTTCTTC.

V usage is TRBV6-5 and J usage is TRBJ2-6; maybe TRBD1 (6 bases). The CDR3 is 15 residues long. The germline V gene has CDR1 MNHEY and CDR2 SVGAGI. Trimming cost V 7 bases and J 0 bases, with 10 bases left between them. The CDR3 is CASKGQYSGANVLTF. The CDR3 coding sequence is TGTGCCAGCAAAGGACAGTACTCTGGGGCCAACGTCCTGACTTTC.

This chain links TRBV2 with TRBJ1-3, with a tentative D call TRBD1 (5 bases). Trimming took off 1 base at V and 4 bases at J, with 23 bases between the two ends. Looked up from germline, CDR1 is SNHLY and CDR2 is FYNNEI. The CDR3 covers 19 residues. CDR3 nucleotide sequence: TGTGCCAGCAGTGAAGGTCAGGCTCAGGTCAGGGTCATCGGAAACACCATATATTTT. This encodes CASSEGQAQVRVIGNTIYF.

V is TRBV12-3 or TRBV12-4 and J is TRBJ1-5, with D uncertain. V lost 2 bases, J lost 3 bases, and 5 bases lay in between. This CDR3 is built from 13 residues. CDR3 region: CASSLRSNQPQHF. The DNA for the CDR3 is TGTGCCAGCAGTTTACGTTCCAATCAGCCCCAGCATTTT.

V is TRBV24-1 and J is TRBJ2-5; 10 nucleotides align to TRBD2. The CDR3 is made up of 16 amino acids. In germline, CDR1 is KGHDR, CDR2 SFDVKD. V was clipped by 0 bases and J by 5 bases; unmatched bases: 5. The CDR3 sequence: CATSDLKAGGRETQYF. As DNA, the CDR3 is TGTGCCACCAGTGATTTGAAAGCGGGGGGGCGTGAGACCCAGTACTTC.

This chain uses TRBV4-1 with TRBJ1-1, with no clear D. The germline gives CDR1 MGHRA, CDR2 YSYEKL. V lost 8 bases and J 5 bases, leaving 15 bases between the germline ends. The CDR3 is made up of 13 amino acids. Written as DNA, the CDR3 is TGCGCCAGCCTTCGGAAGGGAGGGACTGAAGCTTTCTTT. Amino acids: CASLRKGGTEAFF.

This chain uses TRBV12-3 or TRBV12-4 with TRBJ1-1; TRBD1 is a possible D gene (5 bases). V lost 8 bases and J lost 5, with 6 bases in between. The CDR3 runs 10 residues. The chain's CDR3 is CASGGTEAFF. CDR3 in DNA: TGTGCCAGCGGGGGGACTGAAGCTTTCTTT.

The CDR3 nucleotides are TGTGCCAGCAGTGCCCTCCAGGGGTCCCAATCCTACGAGCAGTACTTC. It translates to CASSALQGSQSYEQYF. This chain uses TRBV27 with TRBJ2-7, with a possible D match to TRBD1 (6 bases). The CDR3 loop spans 16 amino acids. CDR1 is MNHEY, CDR2 SMNVEV, per germline (reference sequence). Trimming left V 5 bases short and J 1 base short, with 18 bases between.

This clone appeared a single time. This chain joins TRBV2 and TRBJ1-5, with TRBD1 identical over 7 bases. This CDR3 has 13 residues. Per germline, CDR1 SNHLY and CDR2 FYNNEI. V dropped 10 bases and J dropped 7; count of bases not matched to a gene: 10. The CDR3 here is CATADRAGQPQHF. CDR3 nucleotide sequence: TGTGCCACCGCTGACAGGGCCGGGCAGCCCCAGCATTTT. Filled out from reference TRBV2 and TRBJ1-5, the complete variable domain reads EPEVTQTPSHQVTQMGQEVILRCVPISNHLYFYWYRQILGQKVEFLVSFYNNEISEKSEIFDDQFSVERPDGSNFTLKIRSTKLEDSAMYFCATADRAGQPQHFGDGTRLSIL.

The chain carries TRBV6-1 and TRBJ1-5; TRBD1 agrees at 7 bases. The ends lost 1 base at V and 0 bases at J; junction bases unmatched: 6. This CDR3 region has 17 residues. Per germline, CDR1 MNHNS and CDR2 SASEGT. The DNA of the CDR3 is TGTGCCAGCAGTGAAGAGGCAGGGGGTTATAGCAATCAGCCCCAGCATTTT. Its protein is CASSEEAGGYSNQPQHF.